The 8 T cell receptor beta chains listed next were all sequenced from one sample in a study of shared clonotypes between healthy human individuals. Repertoires were generated with immunoSEQ multiplex PCR, while TCRdb's copy carries only in-frame clones and drops some. The sample lists roughly 1,800,000 clones, about 95% occurring once. Naive-designated CD8 cells lacked CD45RO, were positively enriched for CCR7, and omitted terminally differentiated effector memory CD45RA+ cells. The sample taken for sequencing was naive CD8+ T cells sorted from blood. The receptors were sampled from a man between 18 and 29 years old in good health.

The rearrangement links TRBV7-9 to TRBJ2-5; D is tentatively TRBD1 or TRBD2 (6 bases each). V lost 5 bases, J lost 2 bases, and 21 bases lay in between. Germline V CDR1 and CDR2: SEHNR, FQNEAQ (reference sequence). This CDR3 has 17 residues. Here the CDR3 DNA reads TGTGCCAGCAGCCCAGGGGATGCGGGGCGCGGGCAAGAGACCCAGTACTTC. Translating gives CASSPGDAGRGQETQYF.

The chain has TRBV7-9 and TRBJ2-5; 7 bases fit TRBD1. Germline CDR1 is SEHNR and CDR2 is FQNEAQ (reference sequence). CDR3 size: 16 residues. The V segment lost 1 base and the J segment 5 bases; nucleotides outside the gene matches: 10. This chain's CDR3 is CASSLVGQEEFETQYF. CDR3 nucleotide sequence: TGTGCCAGCAGCTTAGTCGGACAGGAGGAGTTTGAGACCCAGTACTTC.

The V and J genes are TRBV7-2 and TRBJ2-1; 9 nucleotides agree with TRBD2. The CDR3 sequence is 15 residues long. Germline CDR1 SGHTA, CDR2 FQGNSA. The ends lost 4 bases at V and 1 base at J; junction bases unmatched: 2. The DNA of the CDR3 is TGTGCCAGCAGCTCTACTAGCGGGTCCTACAATGAGCAGTTCTTC. It codes for CASSSTSGSYNEQFF.

About this clone itself: In the same sample, other DNA sequences code for this CDR3. The V call is TRBV27, the J call TRBJ2-7, with D possibly matching TRBD1 (5 bases). The CDR3 covers 14 residues. V was cut by 3 bases and J by 4 bases, with 13 bases left in between. Per the germline V gene, CDR1 is MNHEY and CDR2 is SMNVEV (reference sequence). CDR3 nucleotide sequence: TGTGCCAGCAGTTTCGGGCAGGGTGGGTACGAGCAGTACTTC. Protein sequence: CASSFGQGGYEQYF.

The chain combines TRBV5-5 with TRBJ2-2; TRBD2 agrees at 10 bases. The CDR3 is made up of 17 amino acids. V shed 6 bases, J shed 4 bases, and the junction held 12 bases outside the gene matches. The V gene's germline CDR1 is SGHKS and CDR2 YYEKEE (reference sequence). The CDR3 DNA reads as TGTGCCAGCACCCTCACCGGGACTAGCGTAACCACCGGGGAGCTGTTTTTT. Translation: CASTLTGTSVTTGELFF.

The V and J genes are TRBV5-1 and TRBJ2-2; D is unresolved. The germline CDR1 and CDR2 sequences are SGHRS and YFSETQ. V was shortened by 4 bases and J by 5 bases, with 9 bases between the two germline ends. The CDR3 consists of 13 residues. CDR3 region: CASSPGSTGELFF. Written as DNA, the CDR3 is TGCGCCAGCAGCCCGGGTTCGACCGGGGAGCTGTTTTTT.

The V gene is TRBV7-9, the J gene TRBJ1-3, with D unclear. CDR3 length: 15 residues. V lost 2 bases, J lost 0 bases, and 8 bases lay in between. Germline V gene lookup returns CDR1 SEHNR and CDR2 FQNEAQ (reference sequence). CDR3 DNA: TGTGCCAGCAGCTTAATCGTGAGCTCTGGAAACACCATATATTTT. Encoded protein: CASSLIVSSGNTIYF. The full variable domain, with the rest looked up from reference TRBV7-9 and TRBJ1-3, is DTGVSQNPRHKITKRGQNVTFRCDPISEHNRLYWYRQTLGQGPEFLTYFQNEAQLEKSRLLSDRFSAERPKGSFSTLEIQRTEQGDSAMYLCASSLIVSSGNTIYFGEGSWLTVV.

This clone was seen once. Distinct nucleotide sequences in the sample also encode this CDR3. V usage is TRBV4-1 and J usage is TRBJ2-7; 9 nucleotides line up with TRBD2. Looked up from germline, CDR1 is MGHRA and CDR2 is YSYEKL. Germline trimming cut 1 base from V and 4 bases from J; bases unmatched to any gene: 5. The CDR3 extends over 15 amino acids. CDR3 in DNA: TGCGCCAGCAGCCAAGTCCCGGGACTAGCTTACGAGCAGTACTTC. Encoded protein: CASSQVPGLAYEQYF.